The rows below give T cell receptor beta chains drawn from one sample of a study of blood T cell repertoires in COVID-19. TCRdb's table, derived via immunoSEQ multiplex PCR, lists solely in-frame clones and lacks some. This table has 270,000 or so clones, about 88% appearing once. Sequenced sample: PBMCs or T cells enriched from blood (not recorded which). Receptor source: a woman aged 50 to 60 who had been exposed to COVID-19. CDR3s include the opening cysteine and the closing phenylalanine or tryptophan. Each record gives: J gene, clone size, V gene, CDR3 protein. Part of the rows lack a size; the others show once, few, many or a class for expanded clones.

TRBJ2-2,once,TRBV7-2,CASSLVYTGELFF
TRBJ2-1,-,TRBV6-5,CASKKREYNEQFF
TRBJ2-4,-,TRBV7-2,CASSLSGGQNIQYF
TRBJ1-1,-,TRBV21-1,CASSARQGPAMNTEAFF
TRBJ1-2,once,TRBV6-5,CASSYSRTGKGYGYTF
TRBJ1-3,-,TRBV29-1,CSVERQGTGNTIYF
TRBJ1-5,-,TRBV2,CASGTELSNQPQHF
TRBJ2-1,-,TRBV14,CASSQEAGHEQFF
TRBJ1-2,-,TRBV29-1,CSVPLTGDYGYTF
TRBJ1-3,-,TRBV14,CASSPFLQGYSGNTIYF
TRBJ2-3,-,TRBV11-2,CASSLGAGGPTDTQYF
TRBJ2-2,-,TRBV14,CASSRGRTGHTGELFF
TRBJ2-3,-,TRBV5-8,CASGQLTDTQYF
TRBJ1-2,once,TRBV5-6,CASSLDRGNGYTF
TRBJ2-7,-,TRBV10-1,CASSRTGVSEQYF
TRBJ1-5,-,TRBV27,CASSDTGRSRNQPQHF
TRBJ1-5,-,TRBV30,CAWSVPRYSNQPQHF
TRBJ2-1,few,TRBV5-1,CASSLRTGLNEQFF
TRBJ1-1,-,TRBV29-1,CSVGRGEAFF
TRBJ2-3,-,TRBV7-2,CASSPGLAPNTQYF
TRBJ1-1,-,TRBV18,CASSPTGWNTEAFF
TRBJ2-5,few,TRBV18,CASSAGVGETQYF
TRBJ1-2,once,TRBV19,CASRIAGIDGYTF
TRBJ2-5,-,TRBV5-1,CASSLDTVSETQYF
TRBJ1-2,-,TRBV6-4,CASSDFRGHGYTF
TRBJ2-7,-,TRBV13,CASSLGLSYEQYF
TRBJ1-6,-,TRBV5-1,CASSLGANSYNSPLHF
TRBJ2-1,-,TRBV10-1,CASSETGGGSYNEQFF
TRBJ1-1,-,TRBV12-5,CASGRLEVGTEAFF
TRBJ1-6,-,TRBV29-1,CSVGTDYNSPLHF
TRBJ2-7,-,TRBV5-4,CASSITGGYEQYF
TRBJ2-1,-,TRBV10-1,CASGTFNEQFF
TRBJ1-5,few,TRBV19,CASSMGGVHNQPQHF
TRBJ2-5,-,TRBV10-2,CASAHTRETQYF
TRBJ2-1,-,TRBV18,CASSPGQGAENEQFF